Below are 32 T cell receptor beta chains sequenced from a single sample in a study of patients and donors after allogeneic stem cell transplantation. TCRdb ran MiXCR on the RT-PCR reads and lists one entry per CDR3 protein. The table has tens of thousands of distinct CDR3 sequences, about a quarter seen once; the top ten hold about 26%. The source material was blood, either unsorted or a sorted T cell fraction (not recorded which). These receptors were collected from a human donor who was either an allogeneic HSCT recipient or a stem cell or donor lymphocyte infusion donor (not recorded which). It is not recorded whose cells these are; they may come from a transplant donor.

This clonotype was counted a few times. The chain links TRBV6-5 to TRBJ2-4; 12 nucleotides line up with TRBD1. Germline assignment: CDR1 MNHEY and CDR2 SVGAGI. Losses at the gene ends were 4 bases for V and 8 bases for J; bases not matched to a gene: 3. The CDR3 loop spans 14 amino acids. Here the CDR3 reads CASSWGQGAYIQYF. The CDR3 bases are TGTGCCAGCAGTTGGGGACAGGGGGCCTACATTCAGTACTTC.

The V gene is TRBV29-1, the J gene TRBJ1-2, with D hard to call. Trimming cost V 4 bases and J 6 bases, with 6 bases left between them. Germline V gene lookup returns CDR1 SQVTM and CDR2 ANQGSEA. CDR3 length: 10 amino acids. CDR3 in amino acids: CSVGGDGYTF. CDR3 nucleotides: TGCAGCGTTGGTGGGGATGGCTACACCTTC.

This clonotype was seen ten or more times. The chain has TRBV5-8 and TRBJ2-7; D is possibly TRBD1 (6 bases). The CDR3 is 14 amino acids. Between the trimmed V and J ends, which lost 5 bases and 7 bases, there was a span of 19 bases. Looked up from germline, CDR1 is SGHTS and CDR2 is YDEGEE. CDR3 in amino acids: CASSLWTDSREQYF. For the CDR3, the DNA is TGTGCCAGCAGTTTATGGACAGATTCGAGGGAGCAGTACTTC.

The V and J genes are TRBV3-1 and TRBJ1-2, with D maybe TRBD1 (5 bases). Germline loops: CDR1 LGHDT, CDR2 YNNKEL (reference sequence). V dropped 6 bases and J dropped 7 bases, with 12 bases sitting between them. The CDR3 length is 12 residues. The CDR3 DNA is TGTGCCAGCAGGGGGGGGTTAAGTGGCTACACCTTC. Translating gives CASRGGLSGYTF.

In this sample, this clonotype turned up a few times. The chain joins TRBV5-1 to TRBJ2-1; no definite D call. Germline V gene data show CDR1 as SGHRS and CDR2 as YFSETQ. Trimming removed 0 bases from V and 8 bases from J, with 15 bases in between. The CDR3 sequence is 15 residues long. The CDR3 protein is CASSLELPERDEQFF. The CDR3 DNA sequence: TGCGCCAGCAGCTTGGAGTTGCCGGAAAGGGATGAGCAGTTCTTC.

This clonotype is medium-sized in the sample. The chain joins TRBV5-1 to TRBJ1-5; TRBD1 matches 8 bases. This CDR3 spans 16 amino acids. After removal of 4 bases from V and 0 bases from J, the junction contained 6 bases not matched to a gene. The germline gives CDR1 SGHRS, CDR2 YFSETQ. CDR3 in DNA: TGCGCCAGCAGCGAAGGGACAGGATATAGCAATCAGCCCCAGCATTTT. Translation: CASSEGTGYSNQPQHF.

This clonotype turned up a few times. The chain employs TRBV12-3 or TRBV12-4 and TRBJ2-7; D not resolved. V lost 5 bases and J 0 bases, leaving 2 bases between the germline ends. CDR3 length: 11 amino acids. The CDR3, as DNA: TGTGCCAGCAGTGACTCCTACGAGCAGTACTTC. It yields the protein CASSDSYEQYF.

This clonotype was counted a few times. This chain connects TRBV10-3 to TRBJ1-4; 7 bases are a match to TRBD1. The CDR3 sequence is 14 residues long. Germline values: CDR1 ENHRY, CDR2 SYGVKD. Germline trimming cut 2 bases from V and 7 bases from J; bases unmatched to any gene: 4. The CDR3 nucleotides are TGTGCCATCAGTGAGACCTGGACAGGTGAAAAACTGTTTTTT. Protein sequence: CAISETWTGEKLFF.

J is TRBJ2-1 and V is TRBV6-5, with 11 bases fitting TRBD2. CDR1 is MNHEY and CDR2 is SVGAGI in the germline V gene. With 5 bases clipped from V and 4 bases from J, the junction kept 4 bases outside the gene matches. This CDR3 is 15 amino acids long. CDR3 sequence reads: CASSVLAGGYNEQFF. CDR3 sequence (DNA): TGTGCCAGCAGTGTCCTAGCGGGAGGATACAATGAGCAGTTCTTC.

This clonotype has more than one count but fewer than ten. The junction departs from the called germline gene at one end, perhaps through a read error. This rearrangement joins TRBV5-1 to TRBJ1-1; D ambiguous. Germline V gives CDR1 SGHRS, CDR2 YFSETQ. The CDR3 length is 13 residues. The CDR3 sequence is CASSLVPRNRAFF. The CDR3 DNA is TGCGCCAGCAGTTTGGTCCCCCGTAATCGAGCTTTCTTT.

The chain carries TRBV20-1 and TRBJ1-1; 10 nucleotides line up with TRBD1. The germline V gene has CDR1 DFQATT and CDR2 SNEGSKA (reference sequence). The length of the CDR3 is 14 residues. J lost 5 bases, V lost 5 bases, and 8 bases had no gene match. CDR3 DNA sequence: TGCAGTGCTCCCTCGGACAGGGGGAGGACTGAAGCTTTCTTT. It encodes CSAPSDRGRTEAFF.

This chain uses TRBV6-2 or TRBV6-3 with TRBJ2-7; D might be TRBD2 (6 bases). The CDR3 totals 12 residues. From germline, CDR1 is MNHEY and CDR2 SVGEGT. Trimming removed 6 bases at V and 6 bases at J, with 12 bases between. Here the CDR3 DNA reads TGTGCCAGCAGGAATGGAGGGACCGAGCAGTACTTC. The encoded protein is CASRNGGTEQYF.

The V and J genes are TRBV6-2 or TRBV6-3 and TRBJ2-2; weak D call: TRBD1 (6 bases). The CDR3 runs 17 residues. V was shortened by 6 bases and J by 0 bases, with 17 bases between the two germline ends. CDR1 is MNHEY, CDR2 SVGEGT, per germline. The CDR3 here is CASRRLPGQANTGELFF. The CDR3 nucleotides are TGTGCCAGCAGACGACTCCCGGGACAAGCGAACACCGGGGAGCTGTTTTTT.

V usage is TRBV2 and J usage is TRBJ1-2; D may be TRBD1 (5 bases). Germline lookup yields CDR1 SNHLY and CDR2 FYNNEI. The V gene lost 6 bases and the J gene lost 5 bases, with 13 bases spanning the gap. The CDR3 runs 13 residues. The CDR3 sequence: CASRTGTQYGYTF. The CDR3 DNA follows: TGTGCCAGCAGAACCGGGACCCAGTATGGCTACACCTTC.

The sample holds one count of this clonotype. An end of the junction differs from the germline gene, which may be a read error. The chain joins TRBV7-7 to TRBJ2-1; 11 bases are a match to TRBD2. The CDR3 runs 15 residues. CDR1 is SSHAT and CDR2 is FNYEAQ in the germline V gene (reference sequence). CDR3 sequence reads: CASSPGTSGHNEQFF. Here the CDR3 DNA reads TGTGCTAGCAGTCCCGGGACTAGCGGCCACAATGAGCAGTTCTTC. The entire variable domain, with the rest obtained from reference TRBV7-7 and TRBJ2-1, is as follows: GAGVSQSPRYKVTKRGQDVTLRCDPISSHATLYWYQQALGQGPEFLTYFNYEAQPDKSGLPSDRFSAERPEGSISTLTIQRTEQRDSAMYRCASSPGTSGHNEQFFGPGTRLTVL.

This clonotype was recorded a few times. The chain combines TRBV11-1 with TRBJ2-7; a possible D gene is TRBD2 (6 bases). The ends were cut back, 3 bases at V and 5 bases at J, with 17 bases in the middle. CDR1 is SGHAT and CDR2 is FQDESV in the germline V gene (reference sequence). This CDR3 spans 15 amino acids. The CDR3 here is CASSFPLAGFDEQYF. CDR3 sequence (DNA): TGTGCCAGCAGCTTCCCTCTGGCGGGATTCGACGAGCAGTACTTC.

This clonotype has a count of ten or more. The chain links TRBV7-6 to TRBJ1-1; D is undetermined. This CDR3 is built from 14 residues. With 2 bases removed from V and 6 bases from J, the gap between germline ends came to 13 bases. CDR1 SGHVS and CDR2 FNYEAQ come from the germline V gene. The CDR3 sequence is CASSLKGEIAEAFF. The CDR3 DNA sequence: TGTGCCAGCAGCTTAAAGGGAGAAATCGCTGAAGCTTTCTTT.

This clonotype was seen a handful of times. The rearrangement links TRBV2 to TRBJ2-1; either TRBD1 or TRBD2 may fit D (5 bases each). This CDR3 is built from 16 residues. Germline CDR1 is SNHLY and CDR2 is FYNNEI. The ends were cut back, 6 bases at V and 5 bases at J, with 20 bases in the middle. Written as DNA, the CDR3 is TGTGCCAGCAGCGGGGACCGCAGACTATACCACAATGAGCAGTTCTTC. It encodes CASSGDRRLYHNEQFF.

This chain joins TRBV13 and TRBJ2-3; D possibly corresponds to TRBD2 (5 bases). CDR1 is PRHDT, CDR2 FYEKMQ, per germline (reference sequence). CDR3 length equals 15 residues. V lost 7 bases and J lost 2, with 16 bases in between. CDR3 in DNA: TGTGCCAGCAAACTTAACGGGGATTTCACAGATACGCAGTATTTT. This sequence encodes CASKLNGDFTDTQYF.

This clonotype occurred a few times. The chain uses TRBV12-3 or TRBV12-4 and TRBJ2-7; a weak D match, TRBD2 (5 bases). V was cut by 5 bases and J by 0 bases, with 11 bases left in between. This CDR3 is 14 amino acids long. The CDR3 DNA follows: TGTGCCAGCAGTGATTCGGGGAACTCCTACGAGCAGTACTTC. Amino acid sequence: CASSDSGNSYEQYF.

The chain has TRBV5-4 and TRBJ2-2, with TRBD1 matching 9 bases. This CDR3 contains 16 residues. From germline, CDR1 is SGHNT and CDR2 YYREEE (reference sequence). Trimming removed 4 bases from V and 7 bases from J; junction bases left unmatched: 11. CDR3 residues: CASSILRDRADGELFF. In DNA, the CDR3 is TGTGCCAGCAGCATCTTAAGGGACAGGGCCGACGGGGAGCTGTTTTTT.

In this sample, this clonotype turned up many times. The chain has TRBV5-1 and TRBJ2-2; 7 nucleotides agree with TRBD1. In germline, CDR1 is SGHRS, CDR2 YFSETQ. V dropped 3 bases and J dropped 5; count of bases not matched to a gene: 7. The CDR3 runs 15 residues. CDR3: CASSSDGTETGELFF. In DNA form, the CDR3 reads TGCGCCAGCAGCTCCGATGGGACAGAAACCGGGGAGCTGTTTTTT.

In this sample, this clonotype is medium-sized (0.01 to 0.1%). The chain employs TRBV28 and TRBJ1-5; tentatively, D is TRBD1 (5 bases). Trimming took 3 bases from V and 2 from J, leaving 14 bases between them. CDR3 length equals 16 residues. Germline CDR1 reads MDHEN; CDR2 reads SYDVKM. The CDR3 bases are TGTGCCAGCAGTTTTCAGGGCACAATAGGCAATCAGCCCCAGCATTTT. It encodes CASSFQGTIGNQPQHF.

The CDR3 coding sequence is TGCAGTGCTAGAGATGAAGGACTAACATACGAGCAGTACTTC. Protein: CSARDEGLTYEQYF. The gene calls are TRBV20-1 and TRBJ2-7; D is possibly TRBD2 (6 bases). CDR3 length: 14 residues. Germline CDR1 DFQATT, CDR2 SNEGSKA (reference sequence). Deletions cut 0 bases from V and 4 bases from J, with 13 bases between.

The CDR3 spells CATSRDLGTSGGDTQYF. In DNA form, the CDR3 reads TGTGCCACCAGCAGAGATCTCGGGACTAGCGGGGGTGATACGCAGTATTTT. The genes are TRBV15 and TRBJ2-3; 14 bases are a match to TRBD2. Looked up from germline, CDR1 is LNHNV and CDR2 is YYDKDF (reference sequence). V lost 0 bases to trimming and J lost 6 bases; unmatched junction nucleotides: 5. The length of the CDR3 is 17 residues.

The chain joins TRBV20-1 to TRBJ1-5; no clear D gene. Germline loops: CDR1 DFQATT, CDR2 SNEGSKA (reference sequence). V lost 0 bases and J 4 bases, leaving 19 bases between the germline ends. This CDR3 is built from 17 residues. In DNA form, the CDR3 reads TGCAGTGCTAGAGATAGGCATTTCCCACTTCAAAATCAGCCCCAGCATTTT. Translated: CSARDRHFPLQNQPQHF.

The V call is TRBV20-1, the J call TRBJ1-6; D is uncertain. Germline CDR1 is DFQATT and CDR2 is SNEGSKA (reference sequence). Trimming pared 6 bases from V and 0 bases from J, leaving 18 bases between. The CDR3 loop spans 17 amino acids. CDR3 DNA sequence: TGCAGTGCCCCCGACCCGGGAGCCAGCTCCTATAATTCACCCCTCCACTTT. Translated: CSAPDPGASSYNSPLHF.

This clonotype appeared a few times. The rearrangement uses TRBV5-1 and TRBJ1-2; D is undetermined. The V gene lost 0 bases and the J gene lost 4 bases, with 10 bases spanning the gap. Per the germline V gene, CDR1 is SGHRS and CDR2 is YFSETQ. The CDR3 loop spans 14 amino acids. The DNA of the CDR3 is TGCGCCAGCAGCTTGGAGCCGGGAGGCTATGGCTACACCTTC. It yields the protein CASSLEPGGYGYTF.

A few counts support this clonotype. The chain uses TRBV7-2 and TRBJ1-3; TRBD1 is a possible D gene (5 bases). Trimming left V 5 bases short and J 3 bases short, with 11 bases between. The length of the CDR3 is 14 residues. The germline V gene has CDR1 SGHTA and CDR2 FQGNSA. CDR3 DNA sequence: TGTGCCAGCAGCATAGGGGTGGGTGGAAACACCATATATTTT. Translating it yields CASSIGVGGNTIYF.

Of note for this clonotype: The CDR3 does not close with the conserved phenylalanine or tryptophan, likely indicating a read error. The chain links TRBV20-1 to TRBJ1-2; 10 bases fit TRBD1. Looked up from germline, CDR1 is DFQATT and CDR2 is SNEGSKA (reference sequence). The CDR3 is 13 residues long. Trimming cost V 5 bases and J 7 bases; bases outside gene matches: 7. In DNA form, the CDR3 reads TGCAGTGCTCGACAGGGGGCATTACGTGGCTACACCTCC. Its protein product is CSARQGALRGYTS.

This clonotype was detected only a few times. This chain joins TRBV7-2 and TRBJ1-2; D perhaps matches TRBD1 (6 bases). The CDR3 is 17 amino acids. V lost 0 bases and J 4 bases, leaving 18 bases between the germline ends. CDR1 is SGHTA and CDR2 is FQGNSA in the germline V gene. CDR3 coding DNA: TGTGCCAGCAGCTTAGCAGGGGCCTCCGGGACAAGCTATGGCTACACCTTC. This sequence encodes CASSLAGASGTSYGYTF.

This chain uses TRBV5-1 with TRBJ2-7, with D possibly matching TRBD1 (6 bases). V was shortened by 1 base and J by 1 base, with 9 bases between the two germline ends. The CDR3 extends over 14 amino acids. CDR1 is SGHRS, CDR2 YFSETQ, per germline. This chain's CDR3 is CASSLTGPSYEQYF. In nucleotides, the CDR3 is TGCGCCAGCAGCTTGACAGGGCCATCCTACGAGCAGTACTTC.